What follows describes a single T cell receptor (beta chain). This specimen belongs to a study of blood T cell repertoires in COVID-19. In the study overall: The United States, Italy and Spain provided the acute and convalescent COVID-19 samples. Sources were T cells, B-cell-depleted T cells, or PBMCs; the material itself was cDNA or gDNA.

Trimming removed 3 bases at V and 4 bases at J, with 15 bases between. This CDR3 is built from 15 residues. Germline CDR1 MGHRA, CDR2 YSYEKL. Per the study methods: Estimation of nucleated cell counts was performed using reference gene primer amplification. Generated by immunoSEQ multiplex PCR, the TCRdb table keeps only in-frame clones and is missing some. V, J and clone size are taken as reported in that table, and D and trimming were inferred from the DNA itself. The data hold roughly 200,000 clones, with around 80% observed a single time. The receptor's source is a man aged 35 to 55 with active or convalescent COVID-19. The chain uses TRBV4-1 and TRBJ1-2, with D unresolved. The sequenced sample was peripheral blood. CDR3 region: CASSHATALPYGYTF. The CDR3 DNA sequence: TGCGCCAGCAGCCACGCAACAGCCCTCCCCTATGGCTACACCTTC.